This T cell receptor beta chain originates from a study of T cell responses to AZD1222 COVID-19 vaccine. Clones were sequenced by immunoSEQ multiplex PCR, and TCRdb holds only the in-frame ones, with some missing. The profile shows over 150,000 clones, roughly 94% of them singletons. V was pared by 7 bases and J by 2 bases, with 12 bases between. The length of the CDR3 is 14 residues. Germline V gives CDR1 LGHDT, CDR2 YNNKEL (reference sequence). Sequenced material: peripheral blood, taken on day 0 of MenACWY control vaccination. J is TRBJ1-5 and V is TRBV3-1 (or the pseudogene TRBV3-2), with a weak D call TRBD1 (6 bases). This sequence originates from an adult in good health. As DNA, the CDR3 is TGTGCCAGCACCCAGGGGAGGGGCAATCAGCCCCAGCATTTT. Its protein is CASTQGRGNQPQHF.